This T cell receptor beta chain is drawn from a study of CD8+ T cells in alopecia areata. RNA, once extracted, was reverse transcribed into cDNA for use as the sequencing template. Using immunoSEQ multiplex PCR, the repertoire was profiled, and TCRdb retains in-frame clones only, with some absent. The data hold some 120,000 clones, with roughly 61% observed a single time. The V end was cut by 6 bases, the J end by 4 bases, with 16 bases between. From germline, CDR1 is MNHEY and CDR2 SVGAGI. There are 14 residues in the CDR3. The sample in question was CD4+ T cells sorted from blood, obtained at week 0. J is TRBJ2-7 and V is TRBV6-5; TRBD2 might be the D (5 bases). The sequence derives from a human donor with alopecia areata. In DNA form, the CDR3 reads TGTGCCAGCAGACCGGGAAGGGAGAGATACGAGCAGTACTTC. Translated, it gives CASRPGRERYEQYF.